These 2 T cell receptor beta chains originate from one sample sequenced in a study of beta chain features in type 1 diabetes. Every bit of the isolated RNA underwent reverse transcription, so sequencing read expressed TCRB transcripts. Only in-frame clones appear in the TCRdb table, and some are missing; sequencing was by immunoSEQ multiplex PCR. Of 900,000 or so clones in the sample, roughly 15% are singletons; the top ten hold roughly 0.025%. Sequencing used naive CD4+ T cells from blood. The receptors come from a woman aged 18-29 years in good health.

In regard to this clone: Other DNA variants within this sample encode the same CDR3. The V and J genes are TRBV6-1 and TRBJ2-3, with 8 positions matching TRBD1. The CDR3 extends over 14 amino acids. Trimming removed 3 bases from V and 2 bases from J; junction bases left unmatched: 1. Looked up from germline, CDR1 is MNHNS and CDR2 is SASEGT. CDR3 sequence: CASSDRGPTDTQYF. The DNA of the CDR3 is TGTGCCAGCAGTGACAGGGGGCCCACAGATACGCAGTATTTT.

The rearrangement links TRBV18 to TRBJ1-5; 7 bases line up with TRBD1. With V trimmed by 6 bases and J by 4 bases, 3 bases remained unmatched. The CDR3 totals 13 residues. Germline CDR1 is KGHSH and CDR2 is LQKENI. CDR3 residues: CASSQGQNQPQHF. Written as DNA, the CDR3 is TGTGCCAGCTCCCAGGGACAGAATCAGCCCCAGCATTTT.